This TCR beta chain was captured in a study of response to subunit inactivated influenza vaccine. TCRdb fed the RT-PCR reads into MiXCR, producing one record per CDR3 protein. The sample has about 540,000 distinct CDR3 sequences; 20% to 25% are singletons. This clonotype appeared a few times. Per the germline V gene, CDR1 is LNHNV and CDR2 is YYDKDF (reference sequence). Trimming left V 0 bases short and J 12 bases short, with 15 bases between. The CDR3 runs to 15 residues. These same records also appear under a second study, on T cells expressing NK-cell markers. Per that paper: Generation of TCR beta cDNA was performed by 5'RACE template switching incorporating UMIs. Sequencing of TCR beta repertoires drew on sorted CD3+CD56+NKG2C+, CD3+CD56+NKG2C- and CD3+CD56-NKG2C+ T cells. HCMV seropositivity characterized most of the eight sequenced donors, and seronegativity one. Dominant NKG2C+ clonotypes were found to form about 1.0-7.5% of CD8+ T cells in over five donors. Topping the CD3+CD56-NKG2C+ fraction as well were these clonotypes, in several donors.

The sequence was collected from a man over 45 who received an inactivated influenza vaccine. Sequenced here: CD4+ T cells sorted from PBMCs, sampled roughly 13 days after vaccination. The chain couples TRBV15 to TRBJ2-6, with TRBD2 as a possible D gene (5 bases). The CDR3 coding sequence is TGTGCCACCAGCAGAGATACGCACCAAGGAGGCGTCCTGACTTTC. Encoded protein: CATSRDTHQGGVLTF. Full variable domain (missing parts from reference TRBV15 and TRBJ2-6): DAMVIQNPRYQVTQFGKPVTLSCSQTLNHNVMYWYQQKSSQAPKLLFHYYDKDFNNEADTPDNFQSRRPNTSFCFLDIRSPGLGDTAMYLCATSRDTHQGGVLTFGAGSRLTVL.